This TCR beta chain was sequenced for a study of prognosis after radiotherapy for stage I lung cancer. General study points: Among expanded TCR clones, tumor specificity was not determined.

TCR beta CDR3 was amplified from genomic DNA by two-round multiplex PCR. For every TRBV and TRBJ gene, a specific primer was used in first-round PCR. TCRdb independently ran MiXCR on the multiplex PCR reads; one entry per CDR3 protein. Of about 17,000 distinct CDR3 sequences listed, approximately 15% are singletons. This CDR3 has 13 amino acids. Trimming removed 6 bases from V and 1 base from J; junction bases left unmatched: 0. This clonotype ranks as medium-sized (0.01 to 0.1%). Antigen: not known. The specimen was PBMCs, collected before or after stereotactic body radiation therapy (not recorded which). This TCR derives from a donor over 45 with non-small cell lung cancer. The chain uses TRBV12-3 or TRBV12-4 and TRBJ2-1; TRBD1 matches 7 bases. The DNA of the CDR3 is TGTGCCAGCAGGGGACAGTCCTACAATGAGCAGTTCTTC. Translation gives CASRGQSYNEQFF.